This T cell receptor beta chain stems from a study of OX40 agonist ivuxolimab in advanced cancers. Study context: Earlier anti-PD-1, anti-PD-L1 or anti-CTLA-4 therapy was permitted; roughly 40% had received some. The study reported partial responses in three patients: one hepatocellular carcinoma, two cutaneous melanoma.

As for this clone: Its matching antigen is unknown.

Trimming stripped 6 bases from V and 2 bases from J, with 10 bases between. CDR1 SGHTA and CDR2 FQGNSA come from the germline V gene. This CDR3 contains 14 residues. TCRdb's copy holds only in-frame clones and misses some; the assay was immunoSEQ multiplex PCR. The sample consists of about 88,000 clones, 80% to 90% of them appearing once. Notes on the study in general: Blood T cells, both CD4+ and CD8+, expanded clonally by week 6 at 0.1 to 3.0 mg/kg.

The sample here was CD4+ or CD8+ T cells sorted from blood, taken in a trial of the OX40 agonist ivuxolimab. The source of this sequence is an adult with an advanced solid tumor such as melanoma, head and neck, liver or kidney cancer. This rearrangement joins TRBV7-2 to TRBJ2-2; D might be TRBD1 (6 bases). The CDR3 DNA sequence: TGTGCCAGCAGAAACAGGGAAAACACCGGGGAGCTGTTTTTT. As protein: CASRNRENTGELFF. The full variable domain, with the rest looked up from reference TRBV7-2 and TRBJ2-2, is GAGVSQSPSNKVTEKGKDVELRCDPISGHTALYWYRQSLGQGLEFLIYFQGNSAPDKSGLPSDRFSAERTGGSVSTLTIQRTQQEDSAVYLCASRNRENTGELFFGEGSRLTVL.